This T cell receptor (beta chain) was identified during a study of blood T cell repertoires in COVID-19. Germline CDR1 and CDR2: LNHDA and SQIVND (reference sequence). V trimming: 6 bases; J trimming: 9 bases; junction bases outside the gene matches: 11. The CDR3 consists of 15 residues. Per the study methods: For nucleated cells, counts were estimated from reference gene primer amplification. Profiled with immunoSEQ multiplex PCR; TCRdb holds only in-frame clones, not every one. The V and J calls and clone size come from that table; D and trimming were worked out from the DNA. The table lists around 23,000 clones, around nine tenths of them singletons.

This sequence originates from a human donor in a cohort sampled during active COVID-19. The chain joins TRBV19 to TRBJ2-1; TRBD2 matches at 10 bases. Sequenced sample: peripheral blood. The CDR3 coding sequence is TGTGCCAGTAGCTTCTCCCAGCGGGGGGGTGGTGAGCAGTTCTTC. Its translation is CASSFSQRGGGEQFF.